These 17 T cell receptor beta chains came from one sample sequenced in a study of graft-versus-host responses after intestinal transplantation. The data were produced by immunoSEQ multiplex PCR, yet TCRdb's version contains in-frame clones alone and is incomplete. The sample has 15,000 to 20,000 clones; 82% are singletons. This specimen was PBMCs, taken 14 days after transplant. These receptor sequences come from a human patient who received an intestinal transplant, so some T cells may come from the graft donor.

This clone was detected only a few times. CDR3 DNA sequence: TGCGCCAGCAGCCAAGGACAGAACACTGAAGCTTTCTTT. Amino acids: CASSQGQNTEAFF. The chain combines TRBV4-1 with TRBJ1-1; no definite D call. From germline, CDR1 is MGHRA and CDR2 YSYEKL. The CDR3 contains 13 residues. The V end lost 1 base, the J end lost 1 base, and 4 bases lay between the germline ends.

The V gene is TRBV18, the J gene TRBJ1-3; D is undetermined. Trimming pared 2 bases from V and 0 bases from J, leaving 5 bases between. CDR1 and CDR2 (germline): KGHSH, LQKENI. The CDR3 runs to 14 residues. CDR3 region: CASSPNSSGNTIYF. Here the CDR3 DNA reads TGTGCCAGCTCACCAAACAGCTCTGGAAACACCATATATTTT.

The chain is built from TRBV6-6 and TRBJ2-7; possibly TRBD2 for D (5 bases). This CDR3 spans 12 amino acids. Germline loops: CDR1 MNHNY, CDR2 SVGAGI (reference sequence). Trimming left V 2 bases short and J 4 bases short, with 6 bases between. CDR3 DNA sequence: TGTGCCAGCAGTTACCTAGCTTACGAGCAGTACTTC. This gives the protein CASSYLAYEQYF.

This chain connects TRBV27 to TRBJ1-2; 9 nucleotides match TRBD1. V lost 6 bases to trimming and J lost 8 bases; unmatched junction nucleotides: 7. The V gene's germline CDR1 is MNHEY and CDR2 SMNVEV (reference sequence). The CDR3 contains 13 residues. CDR3 in DNA: TGTGCCAGCAGAACCGGGACAGGGAAAGGCTACACCTTC. The encoded protein is CASRTGTGKGYTF.

V is TRBV5-6 and J is TRBJ2-7; the D is unclear. The CDR3 has 12 amino acids. V lost 2 bases and J lost 2, with 5 bases in between. In germline, CDR1 is SGHDT, CDR2 YYEEEE. The CDR3 region is CASSLATYEQYF. In nucleotides, the CDR3 is TGTGCCAGCAGCTTAGCTACCTACGAGCAGTACTTC.

In DNA, the CDR3 is TGCGCCAGCAGCTTGTTCTCCCCACAAGGGCCCGGATCCTATGGCTACACCTTC. Translation gives CASSLFSPQGPGSYGYTF. The chain is built from TRBV5-1 and TRBJ1-2; D is ambiguous. CDR1 and CDR2 from the germline V gene are SGHRS and YFSETQ. This CDR3 is built from 18 residues. The V gene lost 1 base and the J gene lost 4 bases, with 23 bases spanning the gap.

The genes are TRBV5-1 and TRBJ1-5; 9 bases line up with TRBD1. There are 14 residues in the CDR3. The germline V gene has CDR1 SGHRS and CDR2 YFSETQ. V lost 2 bases and J lost 6; bases outside the gene matches: 3. The CDR3 nucleotides are TGCGCCAGCAGCTTCGGGACAGGGAGTCAGCCCCAGCATTTT. As protein: CASSFGTGSQPQHF.

V is TRBV4-1 and J is TRBJ2-1, with 10 bases aligning to TRBD2. CDR3 length equals 13 residues. The germline V gene encodes CDR1 MGHRA and CDR2 YSYEKL. V lost 3 bases to trimming and J lost 9 bases; unmatched junction nucleotides: 2. CDR3 coding DNA: TGCGCCAGCAGCCATTTAGCGGGGGGTGAGCAGTTCTTC. Amino acid sequence: CASSHLAGGEQFF.

This clone has only one observation. The rearrangement uses TRBV28 and TRBJ2-3; D ambiguous. V was cut by 3 bases and J by 6 bases, with 7 bases left in between. CDR1 is MDHEN, CDR2 SYDVKM, per germline. This CDR3 comprises 12 residues. The CDR3 DNA follows: TGTGCCAGCAGTTTTGATGGGGATACGCAGTATTTT. Translation gives CASSFDGDTQYF.

V and J are TRBV13 and TRBJ1-1; 11 bases agree with TRBD1. The germline gives CDR1 PRHDT, CDR2 FYEKMQ (reference sequence). The length of the CDR3 is 14 residues. Trimming at V came to 4 bases and at J to 3 bases, leaving 1 base not matched to a gene. The CDR3 sequence is CASSWGQGDTEAFF. CDR3 in DNA: TGTGCCAGCAGCTGGGGACAGGGGGACACTGAAGCTTTCTTT.

The chain carries TRBV12-5 and TRBJ2-1; D gene unclear. From germline, CDR1 is LGHNT and CDR2 FRNRAP. V gave up 4 bases and J gave up 4 bases, with 5 bases separating them. The CDR3 consists of 12 residues. CDR3: CASGSWYNEQFF. DNA for the CDR3: TGTGCTAGTGGTTCATGGTACAATGAGCAGTTCTTC.

This chain connects TRBV4-1 to TRBJ2-7; D tentatively reads TRBD1 or TRBD2 (6 bases each). Germline V gene lookup returns CDR1 MGHRA and CDR2 YSYEKL. The CDR3 is 12 residues long. V was trimmed by 3 bases and J by 6 bases, leaving 9 bases between them. CDR3 sequence (DNA): TGCGCCAGCAGCCACAGGGGAGGCGAGCAGTACTTC. Protein sequence: CASSHRGGEQYF.

This sequence joins TRBV6-1 and TRBJ2-7; TRBD1 agrees at 8 bases. Germline loops: CDR1 MNHNS, CDR2 SASEGT. The CDR3 covers 13 residues. Trimming at V came to 4 bases and at J to 5 bases, leaving 4 bases not matched to a gene. Written as DNA, the CDR3 is TGTGCCAGCAGTGGACAGGGACAGGACGAGCAGTACTTC. The encoded protein is CASSGQGQDEQYF.

This CDR3 is CASSPREETQYF. Written as DNA, the CDR3 is TGTGCCAGCAGCCCCAGGGAAGAGACCCAGTACTTC. The chain couples TRBV5-6 to TRBJ2-5; TRBD1 might be the D (5 bases). V shed 4 bases and J shed 3 bases, with 7 bases lying between them. Per the germline V gene, CDR1 is SGHDT and CDR2 is YYEEEE. CDR3 size: 12 residues.

This rearrangement joins TRBV9 to TRBJ2-1, with D perhaps being TRBD1 or TRBD2 (6 bases each). The V gene's germline CDR1 is SGDLS and CDR2 YYNGEE. This CDR3 contains 16 residues. Trimming stripped 0 bases from V and 0 bases from J, with 10 bases between. In DNA, the CDR3 is TGTGCCAGCAGCGTAGAGGAGGGGGGCTCCTACAATGAGCAGTTCTTC. Encoded protein: CASSVEEGGSYNEQFF. The variable domain in full, with the rest retrieved from reference TRBV9 and TRBJ2-1, is DSGVTQTPKHLITATGQRVTLRCSPRSGDLSVYWYQQSLDQGLQFLIQYYNGEERAKGNILERFSAQQFPDLHSELNLSSLELGDSALYFCASSVEEGGSYNEQFFGPGTRLTVL.

The chain is built from TRBV6-1 and TRBJ2-6; TRBD1 or TRBD2 may be the D gene (5 bases each). CDR3 length: 13 residues. CDR1 and CDR2 (germline): MNHNS, SASEGT. V was trimmed by 11 bases and J by 4 bases, leaving 12 bases between them. This CDR3 is CAAEGPGANVLTF. CDR3 DNA: TGTGCCGCCGAGGGGCCCGGGGCCAACGTCCTGACTTTC.

The gene calls are TRBV2 and TRBJ2-5; D gene ambiguous. CDR1 and CDR2 (germline): SNHLY, FYNNEI. The CDR3 spans 11 residues. Between the trimmed V and J ends, which lost 3 bases and 5 bases, there was a span of 4 bases. The CDR3 spells CASSDLETQYF. In nucleotides, the CDR3 is TGTGCCAGCAGTGACTTGGAGACCCAGTACTTC.